Listed here are 24 T cell receptor beta chains from one sample, sequenced in a study of cytomegalovirus exposure and HLA in healthy donors. Use of 60 Vbeta and 13 Jbeta primers characterized the PCR. The table came from immunoSEQ multiplex PCR; TCRdb's copy has only in-frame clones and leaves some out. The profile covers 120,000 or so clones, with 65% to 85% appearing a single time and less than 3.5% taken by the ten largest. The sequenced sample was PBMCs. Every receptor here comes from a middle-aged woman in good health and CMV-seropositive.

This clone is a singleton in its sample. The gene calls are TRBV2 and TRBJ1-4, with TRBD1 identical over 9 bases. Germline CDR1 reads SNHLY; CDR2 reads FYNNEI. With V trimmed by 5 bases and J by 10 bases, 5 bases remained unmatched. This CDR3 contains 13 residues. CDR3 nucleotide sequence: TGTGCCAGCAGTCCGGGACAGGGATTAAAACTGTTTTTT. It translates to CASSPGQGLKLFF.

This clone was seen a handful of times. V usage is TRBV5-4 and J usage is TRBJ1-2, with TRBD1 matching 8 bases. The CDR3 covers 15 residues. CDR1 and CDR2 (germline): SGHNT, YYREEE (reference sequence). V dropped 0 bases and J dropped 2; count of bases not matched to a gene: 3. CDR3: CASSLGQGANYGYTF. The CDR3 bases are TGTGCCAGCAGCTTGGGGCAGGGGGCCAACTATGGCTACACCTTC.

The V gene is TRBV4-1, the J gene TRBJ1-2; the D gene is possibly TRBD1 (5 bases). The CDR3 contains 15 residues. Germline assignment: CDR1 MGHRA and CDR2 YSYEKL. The V end lost 0 bases, the J end lost 2 bases, and 10 bases lay between the germline ends. As DNA, the CDR3 is TGCGCCAGCAGCCAAGATGAATGGACAAACTATGGCTACACCTTC. Its protein product is CASSQDEWTNYGYTF.

The chain links TRBV4-1 to TRBJ2-3; no reliable D call. Germline loops: CDR1 MGHRA, CDR2 YSYEKL. CDR3 length: 14 residues. V shed 1 base and J shed 4 bases, with 9 bases lying between them. CDR3 nucleotides: TGCGCCAGCAGCCAAGGAGCTGACTCAGATACGCAGTATTTT. Translating it yields CASSQGADSDTQYF.

In DNA, the CDR3 is TGTGCCAGCAGCGCCGGACACCACTCTGCAACTAATGAAAAACTGTTTTTT. Encoded protein: CASSAGHHSATNEKLFF. This chain links TRBV9 with TRBJ1-4; the D gene is possibly TRBD1 (5 bases). This CDR3 contains 17 residues. Trimming shortened V by 3 bases and J by 0 bases, and 15 bases separated the two germline ends. Germline CDR1 is SGDLS and CDR2 is YYNGEE.

This clone was counted between two and nine times. The chain employs TRBV27 and TRBJ1-5; TRBD1 is a possible D gene (6 bases). The CDR3 runs to 15 residues. Germline CDR1 reads MNHEY; CDR2 reads SMNVEV (reference sequence). The V end lost 4 bases, the J end lost 0 bases, and 10 bases lay between the germline ends. The DNA for the CDR3 is TGTGCCAGCAGTTCCTGGACAGATAGCAATCAGCCCCAGCATTTT. This sequence encodes CASSSWTDSNQPQHF.

The V call is TRBV7-3, the J call TRBJ1-2; 11 positions match TRBD1. The CDR3 totals 14 residues. The germline CDR1 and CDR2 sequences are SGHTA and FQGTGA. The V and J ends lost 5 bases and 7 bases, in that order; junction bases with no gene match: 6. The CDR3 protein is CASSEGQGEGGYTF. The CDR3 DNA follows: TGTGCCAGCAGCGAGGGACAGGGGGAAGGTGGCTACACCTTC.

The chain is built from TRBV7-9 and TRBJ1-3, with D possibly matching TRBD1 (6 bases). V was trimmed by 5 bases and J by 0 bases, leaving 14 bases between them. There are 16 residues in the CDR3. Germline V gives CDR1 SEHNR, CDR2 FQNEAQ (reference sequence). Here the CDR3 DNA reads TGTGCCAGCAGCCATTCCGGACAGCACTCTGGAAACACCATATATTTT. It codes for CASSHSGQHSGNTIYF.

This chain uses TRBV7-2 with TRBJ2-5, with 14 bases aligning to TRBD2. The CDR3 consists of 15 residues. V lost 4 bases to trimming and J lost 4 bases; unmatched junction nucleotides: 2. Germline lookup yields CDR1 SGHTA and CDR2 FQGNSA. The CDR3 loop reads CASSWGLAGVETQYF. CDR3 coding DNA: TGTGCCAGCAGCTGGGGACTAGCGGGAGTAGAGACCCAGTACTTC.

The genes are TRBV6-6 and TRBJ2-7, with 8 bases identical to TRBD2. CDR1 MNHNY and CDR2 SVGAGI come from the germline V gene (reference sequence). V shed 8 bases and J 1 base; nucleotides not matched to a gene: 4. The CDR3 consists of 13 residues. The DNA of the CDR3 is TGTGCCAGCCTTCCTAGCGGGTCCTACGAGCAGTACTTC. Translating gives CASLPSGSYEQYF.

The chain joins TRBV5-1 to TRBJ2-5; possibly TRBD2 for D (6 bases). V shed 6 bases and J shed 3 bases, with 18 bases lying between them. In germline, CDR1 is SGHRS, CDR2 YFSETQ. The CDR3 consists of 15 residues. CDR3 in DNA: TGCGCCAGCACTACTACCGGGACTCCTAAAGAGACCCAGTACTTC. Protein product: CASTTTGTPKETQYF.

The chain links TRBV27 to TRBJ1-1; a weak D match, TRBD1 (6 bases). Germline CDR1 reads MNHEY; CDR2 reads SMNVEV (reference sequence). V shed 4 bases and J shed 0 bases, with 9 bases lying between them. The CDR3 spans 14 residues. CDR3 amino acids: CASSWGPLNTEAFF. In DNA, the CDR3 is TGTGCCAGCAGTTGGGGGCCCCTGAACACTGAAGCTTTCTTT.

This chain joins TRBV7-2 and TRBJ1-1, with a possible D match to TRBD1 (6 bases). There are 14 residues in the CDR3. CDR1 is SGHTA and CDR2 is FQGNSA in the germline V gene. Trimming left V 5 bases short and J 5 bases short, with 15 bases between. The CDR3 here is CASSVYRVGTEAFF. The CDR3 DNA reads TGTGCCAGCAGCGTCTACAGGGTTGGTACTGAAGCTTTCTTT.

This clone showed up just once. The V call is TRBV15, the J call TRBJ2-7; D not certain. Germline V gene lookup returns CDR1 LNHNV and CDR2 YYDKDF (reference sequence). The CDR3 is 14 residues long. With 0 bases removed from V and 3 bases from J, the gap between germline ends came to 9 bases. The CDR3, as DNA: TGTGCCACCAGCAGAGATCTAGGTGGCTACGAGCAGTACTTC. This codes for CATSRDLGGYEQYF.

This chain links TRBV5-8 with TRBJ2-5; 12 nucleotides match TRBD1. The CDR3 contains 17 residues. The ends lost 6 bases at V and 4 bases at J; junction bases unmatched: 13. In germline, CDR1 is SGHTS, CDR2 YDEGEE. The CDR3 loop is CASNVSPGQGARETQYF. DNA of the CDR3: TGTGCCAGCAACGTGAGCCCGGGACAGGGGGCTAGAGAGACCCAGTACTTC.

The chain joins TRBV7-9 to TRBJ2-2, with D perhaps TRBD2 (5 bases). The CDR3 is 14 amino acids. V lost 6 bases to trimming and J lost 1 base, with 9 bases between them. Per the germline V gene, CDR1 is SEHNR and CDR2 is FQNEAQ (reference sequence). The CDR3 is CASSKAENTGELFF. The CDR3 region has the DNA TGTGCCAGCAGTAAAGCGGAGAACACCGGGGAGCTGTTTTTT.

CDR3 nucleotides: TGCGCCAGCAGCCAAGGGGGGACAGCCACGAACACTGAAGCTTTCTTT. Amino acids: CASSQGGTATNTEAFF. The chain couples TRBV4-3 to TRBJ1-1; 7 bases match TRBD1. Trimming cost V 1 base and J 1 base; bases outside gene matches: 6. There are 16 residues in the CDR3. Germline V gene lookup returns CDR1 LGHNA and CDR2 YSLEER.

CDR3 nucleotides: TGTGCCGGTCAGGGTTGCAAGTGTGGCTACACCTTC. Amino acid sequence: CAGQGCKCGYTF. This rearrangement joins TRBV6-5 to TRBJ1-2; tentative D call: TRBD1 (5 bases). Germline CDR1 and CDR2: MNHEY and SVGAGI. Between the trimmed V and J ends, which lost 11 bases and 7 bases, there was a span of 17 bases. CDR3 size: 12 residues.

CDR3: CASSFTRGIYNEQFF. CDR3 DNA: TGTGCCAGCAGCTTTACCAGGGGGATCTACAATGAGCAGTTCTTC. V and J are TRBV5-6 and TRBJ2-1, with 7 bases identical to TRBD1. Germline V gives CDR1 SGHDT, CDR2 YYEEEE. The CDR3 is made up of 15 amino acids. V shed 2 bases and J 3 bases; nucleotides not matched to a gene: 5.

The chain links TRBV11-2 to TRBJ2-7; D call uncertain. CDR1 and CDR2 (germline): SGHAT, FQNNGV. The ends were cut back, 7 bases at V and 3 bases at J, with 13 bases in the middle. The CDR3 has 13 amino acids. CDR3 protein: CASTPPGLYEQYF. CDR3 nucleotide sequence: TGTGCCAGCACCCCCCCTGGGCTCTACGAGCAGTACTTC.

The J gene is TRBJ2-7, the V gene TRBV30; D perhaps matches TRBD1 (5 bases). This CDR3 spans 13 amino acids. Between the trimmed V and J ends, which lost 2 bases and 6 bases, there was a span of 14 bases. CDR1 and CDR2 (germline): GTSNPN, SVGIG (reference sequence). CDR3 sequence (DNA): TGTGCCTGGAGTCTTGGGGTGGGGCGCGAGCAGTACTTC. Encoded protein: CAWSLGVGREQYF.

The chain employs TRBV25-1 and TRBJ1-1; D uncertain. The CDR3 covers 13 residues. Germline V gene sequence: CDR1 MGHDK, CDR2 SYGVNS. Trimming took 8 bases from V and 8 from J, leaving 18 bases between them. CDR3 amino acids: CASARSEGLEAFF. CDR3 nucleotides: TGTGCCAGCGCCAGGAGCGAGGGTTTGGAAGCTTTCTTT.

The V call is TRBV5-1, the J call TRBJ2-5, with 10 bases aligning to TRBD2. The CDR3 is 16 amino acids. Losses at the gene ends were 3 bases for V and 4 bases for J; bases not matched to a gene: 9. Germline V CDR1 and CDR2: SGHRS, YFSETQ. CDR3: CASSSNLAGVGETQYF. CDR3 DNA sequence: TGCGCCAGCAGCTCCAACCTAGCGGGGGTCGGAGAGACCCAGTACTTC.

The chain links TRBV14 to TRBJ1-2, with D maybe TRBD1 (5 bases). The CDR3 extends over 13 amino acids. V lost 4 bases and J lost 2, with 8 bases in between. Germline loops: CDR1 SGHDN, CDR2 FVKESK. The CDR3 bases are TGTGCCAGCAGCCCTCGACAGAACTATGGCTACACCTTC. Amino acids: CASSPRQNYGYTF.